Each of the 23 T cell receptor beta chains below was sequenced from the same sample in a study of T-cell memory formation after mild COVID-19. TCRdb called the 5' RACE reads again in MiXCR, with one record for every CDR3 protein. The data show about 560,000 distinct CDR3 sequences, 20% to 25% seen once. Sequenced sample: PBMCs or a T cell subset sorted from them (not recorded which). Source of these receptors: an adult woman who had mild COVID-19 (a few samples of this study predate the infection). Cell type and time point are not known.

This clonotype was detected a few times. This chain joins TRBV7-2 and TRBJ2-3; D may be TRBD1 or TRBD2 (6 bases each). Trimming removed 3 bases at V and 6 bases at J, with 19 bases between. From germline, CDR1 is SGHTA and CDR2 FQGNSA. This CDR3 contains 16 residues. The CDR3 spells CASSFEGGVKKDTQYF. The CDR3 nucleotides are TGTGCCAGCAGCTTTGAGGGGGGAGTAAAGAAGGATACGCAGTATTTT. Filled out from reference TRBV7-2 and TRBJ2-3, the complete variable domain reads GAGVSQSPSNKVTEKGKDVELRCDPISGHTALYWYRQSLGQGLEFLIYFQGNSAPDKSGLPSDRFSAERTGGSVSTLTIQRTQQEDSAVYLCASSFEGGVKKDTQYFGPGTRLTVL.

This chain connects TRBV6-5 to TRBJ2-4; D might be TRBD1 (6 bases). Trimming left V 7 bases short and J 3 bases short, with 16 bases between. This CDR3 is 15 amino acids long. Germline V CDR1 and CDR2: MNHEY, SVGAGI. The CDR3 loop is CASTQTGGGKNIQYF. Written as DNA, the CDR3 is TGTGCCAGCACCCAGACAGGTGGGGGCAAAAACATTCAGTACTTC.

The rearrangement uses TRBV19 and TRBJ2-1; 9 nucleotides agree with TRBD2. Trimming cost V 4 bases and J 1 base; bases outside gene matches: 20. Germline-derived CDR1 and CDR2 are LNHDA and SQIVND (reference sequence). CDR3 length: 21 residues. The CDR3 region is CASSSPSRLAVSPPSYNEQFF. In DNA, the CDR3 is TGTGCCAGTAGTAGCCCGTCGAGACTAGCGGTGTCCCCACCTTCCTACAATGAGCAGTTCTTC.

The CDR3 sequence: CASSLSGVRGAFF. The CDR3 DNA reads TGTGCCAGCAGCTTATCGGGGGTCCGCGGGGCTTTCTTT. The chain recombines TRBV7-6 with TRBJ1-1; a weak D match, TRBD1 (5 bases). The CDR3 is made up of 13 amino acids. CDR1 is SGHVS, CDR2 FNYEAQ, per germline. V gave up 2 bases and J gave up 11 bases, with 15 bases separating them.

This clonotype was seen ten or more times. V usage is TRBV4-2 and J usage is TRBJ2-1; 9 bases line up with TRBD2. The CDR3 sequence is 17 residues long. V was pared by 4 bases and J by 0 bases, with 7 bases of the junction left unmatched. The germline gives CDR1 LGHNA, CDR2 YNFKEQ. CDR3 DNA sequence: TGTGCCAGCAGCCCAAAAACTAGCGGGTTCTCCTACAATGAGCAGTTCTTC. This translates into CASSPKTSGFSYNEQFF.

This clonotype was observed at least ten times. This rearrangement joins TRBV7-9 to TRBJ1-6; tentative D call: TRBD1 (6 bases). V was trimmed by 2 bases and J by 8 bases, leaving 19 bases between them. The CDR3 consists of 17 residues. The V gene's germline CDR1 is SEHNR and CDR2 FQNEAQ (reference sequence). CDR3 protein: CASSLRGSGGAHSPLHF. As DNA, the CDR3 is TGTGCCAGCAGCTTAAGGGGGAGTGGGGGCGCACATTCACCCCTCCACTTT.

The rearrangement links TRBV9 to TRBJ2-3, with 9 bases fitting TRBD1. The CDR3 has 17 amino acids. The junction had 8 bases not matched to a gene; V was cut back by 1 base and J by 2 bases. CDR1 SGDLS and CDR2 YYNGEE come from the germline V gene. DNA of the CDR3: TGTGCCAGCAGCGTATTGCCTGGACAGGGGACCACAGATACGCAGTATTTT. It encodes CASSVLPGQGTTDTQYF. The entire variable domain, with the rest obtained from reference TRBV9 and TRBJ2-3, is as follows: DSGVTQTPKHLITATGQRVTLRCSPRSGDLSVYWYQQSLDQGLQFLIQYYNGEERAKGNILERFSAQQFPDLHSELNLSSLELGDSALYFCASSVLPGQGTTDTQYFGPGTRLTVL.

The CDR3, as DNA: TGTGCCAGCGCCGGGACAGGGGGCAATCAGCCCCAGCATTTT. Translating it yields CASAGTGGNQPQHF. The chain carries TRBV6-6 and TRBJ1-5; 10 nucleotides agree with TRBD1. CDR3 length equals 14 residues. V lost 8 bases to trimming and J lost 2 bases; unmatched junction nucleotides: 3. Germline V lookup: CDR1 MNHNY, CDR2 SVGAGI (reference sequence).

This clonotype has more than one count but fewer than ten. The chain combines TRBV20-1 with TRBJ1-6; D is unresolved. CDR1 is DFQATT and CDR2 is SNEGSKA in the germline V gene (reference sequence). The CDR3 is 11 residues long. V gave up 5 bases and J gave up 15 bases, with 14 bases separating them. CDR3 residues: CSALKVGHLHF. The CDR3 bases are TGCAGTGCTCTAAAAGTTGGTCACCTCCACTTT.

This clonotype was counted a few times. The chain is built from TRBV12-3 or TRBV12-4 and TRBJ1-5; D call uncertain. This CDR3 contains 14 residues. V was cut by 5 bases and J by 2 bases, with 10 bases left in between. CDR3 in DNA: TGTGCCAGCAGTACACAAACGGGCAATCAGCCCCAGCATTTT. This codes for CASSTQTGNQPQHF.

The chain recombines TRBV23-1 with TRBJ2-3; unclear D gene. TRBV23-1 is marked as an open reading frame, function uncertain. V was shortened by 3 bases and J by 2 bases, with 15 bases between the two germline ends. This CDR3 is 16 amino acids long. CDR3 residues: CASSHDPLPPTDTQYF. CDR3 in DNA: TGCGCCAGCAGTCATGATCCCCTTCCCCCCACAGATACGCAGTATTTT.

This clonotype was observed a handful of times. The V gene is TRBV11-1, the J gene TRBJ1-1; 9 bases align to TRBD1. After removal of 4 bases from V and 2 bases from J, the junction contained 11 bases not matched to a gene. This CDR3 spans 17 amino acids. Germline V gene sequence: CDR1 SGHAT, CDR2 FQDESV (reference sequence). The CDR3 nucleotides read TGTGCCAGCAGCTCCACGACAGGGGGAGATATCAACACTGAAGCTTTCTTT. This codes for CASSSTTGGDINTEAFF.

The V gene is TRBV2, the J gene TRBJ2-7, with TRBD1 matching over 10 bases. With V trimmed by 6 bases and J by 5 bases, 10 bases remained unmatched. Per germline, CDR1 SNHLY and CDR2 FYNNEI. There are 15 residues in the CDR3. The CDR3 DNA reads TGTGCCAGCAGAGCTTTAGGGACAGGGGTCCACGAGCAGTACTTC. Translation gives CASRALGTGVHEQYF. Variable domain in full (rest from reference TRBV2 and TRBJ2-7): EPEVTQTPSHQVTQMGQEVILRCVPISNHLYFYWYRQILGQKVEFLVSFYNNEISEKSEIFDDQFSVERPDGSNFTLKIRSTKLEDSAMYFCASRALGTGVHEQYFGPGTRLTVT.

V is TRBV12-3 or TRBV12-4 and J is TRBJ1-5; D possibly corresponds to TRBD1 (5 bases). Trimming removed 5 bases from V and 2 bases from J, with 10 bases in between. The CDR3 sequence is 14 residues long. This chain's CDR3 is CASSPSRGNQPQHF. DNA of the CDR3: TGTGCCAGCAGTCCCTCCAGGGGCAATCAGCCCCAGCATTTT.

The chain links TRBV7-2 to TRBJ2-1; possible D gene TRBD2, 7 bases. CDR1 is SGHTA and CDR2 is FQGNSA in the germline V gene. The CDR3 totals 15 residues. The V end was cut by 5 bases, the J end by 6 bases, with 17 bases between. The DNA for the CDR3 is TGTGCCAGCAGCGGGGGCGGGGCGGGAGTCAATGAGCAGTTCTTC. It is translated as CASSGGGAGVNEQFF.

The J gene is TRBJ1-2, the V gene TRBV4-1, with D perhaps matching TRBD1 (5 bases). Germline lookup yields CDR1 MGHRA and CDR2 YSYEKL. This CDR3 spans 17 amino acids. The V and J ends lost 4 bases and 6 bases respectively, with 24 bases between them. The DNA for the CDR3 is TGCGCCAGCAGCCGTACAATCTCCTCGACAGAGTATCATGGCTACACCTTC. Its translation is CASSRTISSTEYHGYTF.

A few counts support this clonotype. The V and J genes are TRBV23-1 and TRBJ2-2; D may correspond to TRBD1 or TRBD2 (6 bases each). TRBV23-1 is placed among ORFs of uncertain function. CDR3 length equals 16 residues. Trimming removed 6 bases at V and 4 bases at J, with 18 bases between. The CDR3 DNA follows: TGCGCCAGCAGCCCCCTAGGGGGGCAGGTCACCGGGGAGCTGTTTTTT. Translated, it gives CASSPLGGQVTGELFF.

In the case of this clonotype: Being one base from a much bigger clone, this may be a read error. The CDR3 end shows no conserved phenylalanine or tryptophan, and so a read error is likely. The chain joins TRBV5-1 to TRBJ2-7; 8 bases fit TRBD1. The CDR3 covers 14 residues. Germline V gives CDR1 SGHRS, CDR2 YFSETQ. V trimming: 4 bases; J trimming: 3 bases; junction bases outside the gene matches: 6. The CDR3 region has the DNA TGCGCCAGCAGCCTCGGACAGGGAGTCTACGAGCAGTACTTA. It specifies CASSLGQGVYEQYL.

The chain uses TRBV7-2 and TRBJ2-1; D could derive from TRBD1 or TRBD2 (6 bases each). Trimming stripped 10 bases from V and 8 bases from J, with 24 bases between. CDR3 length: 15 residues. Per germline, CDR1 SGHTA and CDR2 FQGNSA. DNA for the CDR3: TGTGCCAACCGAACAGGGCGGGAAATCTTTTATGAGCAGTTCTTC. Protein sequence: CANRTGREIFYEQFF.

This clonotype was seen a few times. The CDR3 nucleotides are TGTGCCAGCAGGGGGGGGACAGGTCTAAACACTGAAGCTTTCTTT. It specifies CASRGGTGLNTEAFF. The chain recombines TRBV2 with TRBJ1-1, with TRBD1 matching 8 bases. V shed 6 bases, J shed 2 bases, and the junction held 8 bases outside the gene matches. Germline V gene lookup returns CDR1 SNHLY and CDR2 FYNNEI. This CDR3 is built from 15 residues.

J is TRBJ2-7 and V is TRBV21-1; the listed D gene, TRBD2, was not tested against the DNA. TRBV21-1 constitutes a pseudogene. The CDR3 extends over 16 amino acids. CDR3 sequence (DNA): TGTGCCAGCAGCAAGCTGACTAGCGCGGAAACCTACGAGCAGTACTTC. Translation: CASSKLTSAETYEQYF.

The V gene is TRBV6-2 or TRBV6-3, the J gene TRBJ2-7; D perhaps matches TRBD1 (5 bases). The germline V and J ends were trimmed by 2 bases and 0 bases, with 20 bases remaining between them. Germline V gene sequence: CDR1 MNHEY, CDR2 SVGEGT. This CDR3 comprises 18 residues. The CDR3 spells CASSYLTLGAHGSYEQYF. CDR3 sequence (DNA): TGTGCCAGCAGTTACCTGACTTTAGGGGCCCACGGCTCCTACGAGCAGTACTTC.

This clonotype occurred many times. The chain links TRBV19 to TRBJ2-7; 9 nucleotides line up with TRBD1. The CDR3 spans 14 residues. CDR1 LNHDA and CDR2 SQIVND come from the germline V gene (reference sequence). The junction had 7 bases not matched to a gene; V was cut back by 7 bases and J by 3 bases. Here the CDR3 DNA reads TGTGCCAGTATGGGGACAGGGACGAACTACGAGCAGTACTTC. Its protein is CASMGTGTNYEQYF. Full variable domain (outside the CDR3, taken from reference TRBV19 and TRBJ2-7): DGGITQSPKYLFRKEGQNVTLSCEQNLNHDAMYWYRQDPGQGLRLIYYSQIVNDFQKGDIAEGYSVSREKKESFPLTVTSAQKNPTAFYLCASMGTGTNYEQYFGPGTRLTVT.